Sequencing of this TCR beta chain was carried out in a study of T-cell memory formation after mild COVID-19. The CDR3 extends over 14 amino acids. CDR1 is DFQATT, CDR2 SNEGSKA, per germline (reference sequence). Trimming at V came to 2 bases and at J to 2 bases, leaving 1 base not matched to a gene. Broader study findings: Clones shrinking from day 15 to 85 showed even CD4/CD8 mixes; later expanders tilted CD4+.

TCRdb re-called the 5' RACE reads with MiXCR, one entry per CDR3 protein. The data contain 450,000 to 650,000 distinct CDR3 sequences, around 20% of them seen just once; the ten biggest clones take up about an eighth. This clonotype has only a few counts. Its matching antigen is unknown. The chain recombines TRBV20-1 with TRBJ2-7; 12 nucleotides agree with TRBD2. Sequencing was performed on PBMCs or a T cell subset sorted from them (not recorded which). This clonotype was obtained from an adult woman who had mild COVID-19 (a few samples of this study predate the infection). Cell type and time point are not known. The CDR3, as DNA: TGCAGTGCTAGACTAGCGGGAGGGCCCTACGAGCAGTACTTC. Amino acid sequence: CSARLAGGPYEQYF.